Sequencing of this TCR beta chain was carried out in a study of lymphopenia after photon versus proton radiotherapy. Germline V CDR1 and CDR2: GTSNPN, SVGIG (reference sequence). CDR3 size: 13 residues. V shed 2 bases and J 5 bases; nucleotides not matched to a gene: 3. Sequenced by immunoSEQ multiplex PCR; TCRdb stores in-frame clones only, minus some. The sample carries about 16,000 clones, about nine tenths recorded once. This receptor was taken from a man between 65 and 80 years old with pancreatic cancer. This sample comprised peripheral blood, obtained from a patient treated with proton-based radiotherapy. The chain is built from TRBV30 and TRBJ1-5; 7 bases are a match to TRBD1. CDR3 region: CAWSRQGDQPQHF. The CDR3 coding sequence is TGTGCCTGGAGTCGACAGGGTGATCAGCCCCAGCATTTT.